This TCR beta chain was observed in a study of diagnostic markers for celiac disease. Germline V gene lookup returns CDR1 SGHTA and CDR2 FQGNSA. The CDR3 consists of 15 residues. TCRdb reprocessed the reads and keeps a single row for each CDR3 protein, giving no DNA. The listing records fewer than 4,000 distinct CDR3 sequences. The chain combines TRBV7-2 with TRBJ2-7. The sequenced sample was either unsorted cells or a sorted T cell fraction (not recorded which). The TCR comes from a human donor. This table probably holds off-target reads from a library built for another chain. CDR3 amino acids: CASSLSGYQTYEQYF.